Below are 19 T cell receptor beta chains sequenced from a single sample in a study of cytomegalovirus exposure and HLA in healthy donors. The study ran its PCR with 60 Vbeta and 13 Jbeta primers. Sequenced by immunoSEQ multiplex PCR; TCRdb stores in-frame clones only, minus some. Counted here are about 130,000 clones, 70% to 90% occurring once; the ten biggest clones make up 5.5% to 6%. The sample comprised PBMCs. Source of these receptors: a woman aged 40 to 55 in good health and CMV-seropositive.

The V call is TRBV6-1, the J call TRBJ2-3; 7 positions agree with TRBD1. The CDR3 has 15 amino acids. Per germline, CDR1 MNHNS and CDR2 SASEGT. With V trimmed by 5 bases and J by 2 bases, 7 bases remained unmatched. CDR3 sequence: CASSRDSHLTDTQYF. CDR3 nucleotides: TGTGCCAGCAGTCGGGACAGCCATCTCACAGATACGCAGTATTTT.

V usage is TRBV28 and J usage is TRBJ2-7; weak D call: TRBD1 (5 bases). There are 14 residues in the CDR3. Per germline, CDR1 MDHEN and CDR2 SYDVKM. Trimming shortened V by 7 bases and J by 2 bases, and 15 bases separated the two germline ends. CDR3 nucleotides: TGTGCCAGCACCCCTTGGGGCGGAGCCTACGAGCAGTACTTC. Translated: CASTPWGGAYEQYF.

This chain joins TRBV11-1 and TRBJ2-5, with 12 bases fitting TRBD1. Trimming removed 6 bases from V and 5 bases from J; junction bases left unmatched: 10. The germline V gene encodes CDR1 SGHAT and CDR2 FQDESV (reference sequence). The CDR3 is 16 residues long. The CDR3 DNA reads as TGTGCCAGCAGAATTAAGGGGGACAGGGGGCAGGAGACCCAGTACTTC. Protein product: CASRIKGDRGQETQYF.

The rearrangement joins TRBV9 to TRBJ1-1; D possibly corresponds to TRBD1 (5 bases). The length of the CDR3 is 14 residues. The V end lost 0 bases, the J end lost 3 bases, and 9 bases lay between the germline ends. Germline lookup yields CDR1 SGDLS and CDR2 YYNGEE. The DNA of the CDR3 is TGTGCCAGCAGCGTAGGGGGGGGATACACTGAAGCTTTCTTT. Translating gives CASSVGGGYTEAFF.

The chain is built from TRBV19 and TRBJ2-3, with a possible D match to TRBD2 (6 bases). Germline V gives CDR1 LNHDA, CDR2 SQIVND (reference sequence). CDR3 size: 15 residues. The V end was cut by 0 bases, the J end by 5 bases, with 12 bases between. The CDR3 nucleotides read TGTGCCAGTAGTATAGATCGACTAGGCGGAGATACGCAGTATTTT. It translates to CASSIDRLGGDTQYF.

The gene calls are TRBV9 and TRBJ2-3; D is undetermined. This CDR3 contains 13 residues. Germline V gene sequence: CDR1 SGDLS, CDR2 YYNGEE. Trimming pared 2 bases from V and 6 bases from J, leaving 10 bases between. The CDR3 reads CASSVLLRDTQYF. The CDR3, as DNA: TGTGCCAGCAGCGTTCTCCTTCGGGATACGCAGTATTTT.

This clone came up a few times. The rearrangement links TRBV7-9 to TRBJ2-7; D is possibly TRBD2 (5 bases). The CDR3 is 16 residues long. V lost 5 bases to trimming and J lost 5 bases, with 22 bases between them. The V gene's germline CDR1 is SEHNR and CDR2 FQNEAQ (reference sequence). In DNA, the CDR3 is TGTGCCAGCAGCACCGTGTTCTGGGGAGACTTCGACGAGCAGTACTTC. It codes for CASSTVFWGDFDEQYF.

This clone occurred a few times. V is TRBV7-3 and J is TRBJ2-3; 10 bases fit TRBD2. Losses at the gene ends were 5 bases for V and 2 bases for J; bases not matched to a gene: 10. This CDR3 spans 17 amino acids. CDR1 is SGHTA, CDR2 FQGTGA, per germline. The CDR3 DNA follows: TGTGCCAGCAGCCAAATAGCCGGGACTAGCGCCACAGATACGCAGTATTTT. This gives the protein CASSQIAGTSATDTQYF.

V is TRBV25-1 and J is TRBJ1-1; 8 nucleotides line up with TRBD1. The length of the CDR3 is 15 residues. The V gene end was trimmed by 7 bases and the J gene end by 4 bases; junction bases not matched to a gene: 11. The germline CDR1 and CDR2 sequences are MGHDK and SYGVNS. The CDR3 sequence is CASKADRGGFTEAFF. In DNA form, the CDR3 reads TGTGCCAGCAAAGCAGACAGGGGTGGGTTCACTGAAGCTTTCTTT.

The chain combines TRBV27 with TRBJ2-3; 7 nucleotides line up with TRBD2. CDR1 MNHEY and CDR2 SMNVEV come from the germline V gene (reference sequence). With 0 bases clipped from V and 5 bases from J, the junction kept 11 bases outside the gene matches. The CDR3 is made up of 17 amino acids. The CDR3 DNA reads as TGTGCCAGCAGTTTATCTTCGGGGCTAGCGGTACGAGATACGCAGTATTTT. It specifies CASSLSSGLAVRDTQYF.

The chain joins TRBV9 to TRBJ2-1; TRBD2 agrees at 11 bases. Germline CDR1 reads SGDLS; CDR2 reads YYNGEE. The CDR3 covers 16 residues. Losses at the gene ends were 4 bases for V and 2 bases for J; bases not matched to a gene: 5. The CDR3 sequence is CASSTGGLAAYNEQFF. The CDR3 bases are TGTGCCAGCAGCACCGGGGGACTAGCGGCCTACAATGAGCAGTTCTTC.

The rearrangement uses TRBV6-5 and TRBJ2-7; 7 bases map to TRBD2. Germline V gene lookup returns CDR1 MNHEY and CDR2 SVGAGI. The length of the CDR3 is 14 residues. J gave up 0 bases and V 6 bases, and 5 bases lay outside the gene matches. The CDR3 DNA follows: TGTGCCAGCAGACTAGCGTTAAGCTCCTACGAGCAGTACTTC. This codes for CASRLALSSYEQYF.

This clone was recorded only once. V gene TRBV29-1 combines with J gene TRBJ2-2; TRBD2 is a possible D gene (5 bases). This CDR3 comprises 13 residues. CDR1 is SQVTM and CDR2 is ANQGSEA in the germline V gene. The CDR3 nucleotides read TGCGGAGCGCCCGGGGTAGAAACCGGGGAGCTGTTTTTT. This codes for CGAPGVETGELFF.

The rearrangement links TRBV9 to TRBJ2-2, with D possibly matching TRBD1 (5 bases). V was pared by 3 bases and J by 4 bases, with 10 bases between. The CDR3 totals 14 residues. Per germline, CDR1 SGDLS and CDR2 YYNGEE. The CDR3 reads CASSAGPVTGELFF. CDR3 nucleotide sequence: TGTGCCAGCAGCGCAGGGCCTGTCACCGGGGAGCTGTTTTTT.

The V call is TRBV29-1, the J call TRBJ2-7; D is perhaps TRBD1 (6 bases). Trimming stripped 1 base from V and 4 bases from J, with 8 bases between. The CDR3 is made up of 12 amino acids. Germline values: CDR1 SQVTM, CDR2 ANQGSEA. This CDR3 is CSVEGQEYEQYF. CDR3 nucleotides: TGCAGCGTTGAAGGACAGGAATACGAGCAGTACTTC.

The chain links TRBV4-2 to TRBJ1-2; 9 bases are a match to TRBD1. The CDR3 totals 15 residues. From germline, CDR1 is LGHNA and CDR2 YNFKEQ. V lost 0 bases to trimming and J lost 7 bases; unmatched junction nucleotides: 6. The CDR3 spells CASSQDEGTGFGYTF. DNA of the CDR3: TGTGCCAGCAGCCAAGATGAGGGGACAGGGTTTGGCTACACCTTC.

This chain's CDR3 is CASSYTLSSLETQYF. The CDR3 DNA sequence: TGTGCCAGCAGTTACACCCTTAGTAGCCTGGAGACCCAGTACTTC. The gene calls are TRBV6-6 and TRBJ2-5; D unresolved. The CDR3 covers 15 residues. From germline, CDR1 is MNHNY and CDR2 SVGAGI (reference sequence). Trimming stripped 2 bases from V and 5 bases from J, with 15 bases between.

V gene TRBV6-1 combines with J gene TRBJ1-2, with a tentative D call TRBD1 (5 bases). Germline V CDR1 and CDR2: MNHNS, SASEGT. The V gene lost 3 bases and the J gene lost 8 bases, with 19 bases spanning the gap. This CDR3 is built from 15 residues. This CDR3 reads CASSDSTAGIYGYTF. The CDR3 coding sequence is TGTGCCAGCAGTGACTCGACAGCCGGTATCTACGGCTACACCTTC.

V usage is TRBV19 and J usage is TRBJ1-2; the match to TRBD1 covers 10 bases. This CDR3 has 13 amino acids. J lost 7 bases, V lost 6 bases, and 5 bases had no gene match. Per the germline V gene, CDR1 is LNHDA and CDR2 is SQIVND (reference sequence). The chain's CDR3 is CASRTDRGAGYTF. CDR3 nucleotide sequence: TGTGCCAGTAGGACGGACAGGGGGGCTGGCTACACCTTC.